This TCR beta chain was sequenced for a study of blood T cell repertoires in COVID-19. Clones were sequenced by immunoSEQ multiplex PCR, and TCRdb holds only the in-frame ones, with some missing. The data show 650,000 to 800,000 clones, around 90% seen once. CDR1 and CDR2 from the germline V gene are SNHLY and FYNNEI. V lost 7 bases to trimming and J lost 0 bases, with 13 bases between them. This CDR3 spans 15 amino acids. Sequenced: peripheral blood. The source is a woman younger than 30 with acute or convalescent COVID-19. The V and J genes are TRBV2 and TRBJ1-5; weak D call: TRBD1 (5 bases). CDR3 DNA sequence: TGTGCCAGCACCCCACAGGTTAATAGCAATCAGCCCCAGCATTTT. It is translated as CASTPQVNSNQPQHF.